The sequence of this T cell receptor (beta chain) was determined in a study of shared clonotypes between healthy human individuals. Germline V gene sequence: CDR1 MNHEY, CDR2 SVGAGI. V trimming: 6 bases; J trimming: 4 bases; junction bases outside the gene matches: 6. There are 15 residues in the CDR3. Sequenced by immunoSEQ multiplex PCR; TCRdb stores in-frame clones only, minus some. This table has about 2,100,000 clones, 90% to 95% appearing once. Naive CD8 populations comprised CD45RO-negative cells positively selected for CCR7, excluding terminally differentiated effector memory CD45RA+ cells. The chain employs TRBV6-5 and TRBJ2-2, with 9 bases that match TRBD1. Material for sequencing was naive CD8+ T cells from PBMCs. The receptor was derived from a man aged 18 to 30 in good health. Some clones in this sample may be carry-over from other donors' samples. The DNA of the CDR3 is TGTGCCAGCAGCCTGACAGGGGGAAGCACCGGGGAGCTGTTTTTT. Its protein product is CASSLTGGSTGELFF.